Listed below are T cell receptor beta chains from one sample, sequenced in a study of a mutant IDH1 vaccine in newly diagnosed glioma. The table came from immunoSEQ multiplex PCR; TCRdb's copy has only in-frame clones and leaves some out. The sample records 30,000 to 40,000 clones, roughly 84% being singletons. The antigens for these receptors are not known. Material: PBMCs, obtained from a glioma patient whose treatment included an IDH1 peptide vaccine. These receptors were obtained from a man aged 40-49 years with glioma. Each CDR3 is given with its conserved first and last residue. The D gene is left open where the match is weak. Clone size is shown for a subset of rows, as once, few, many or a class of expanded clone.

. TRBJ1-3 once TRBV9 CASSVGGTSGNTIYF TGTGCCAGCAGCGTAGGGGGGACCTCTGGAAACACCATATATTTT
. TRBJ1-1 . TRBV13 CASSLDGITEAFF TGTGCCAGCAGCTTAGACGGGATCACTGAAGCTTTCTTT
. TRBJ2-5 . TRBV12-5 CASGLGDQETQYF TGTGCTAGTGGCCTGGGGGACCAAGAGACCCAGTACTTC
. TRBJ1-1 . TRBV5-1 CASSLEGPEAFF TGCGCCAGCAGCTTAGAGGGCCCTGAAGCTTTCTTT
. TRBJ1-4 few TRBV6-4 CASSTPVGGMGKLFF TGTGCCAGCAGTACCCCAGTTGGGGGTATGGGGAAACTGTTTTTT
TRBD2 TRBJ2-5 . TRBV14 CASSQYAGGQETQYF TGTGCCAGCAGCCAGTACGCGGGGGGACAAGAGACCCAGTACTTC
. TRBJ1-1 . TRBV5-1 CASSLEPQPDTEAFF TGCGCCAGCAGCTTGGAGCCACAACCGGACACTGAAGCTTTCTTT
TRBD2 TRBJ2-3 . TRBV7-2 CASSSNRLAGDTQYF TGTGCCAGCAGCTCCAACCGACTAGCGGGGGATACGCAGTATTTT
TRBD1 TRBJ2-3 . TRBV6-5 CASSYSGQYTDTQYF TGTGCCAGCAGTTATTCGGGACAGTACACAGATACGCAGTATTTT
. TRBJ1-4 . TRBV7-9 CASSPSLRGAREKLFF TGTGCCAGCAGCCCTTCCCTTCGGGGGGCGAGGGAAAAACTGTTTTTT
. TRBJ1-1 . TRBV11-2 CASSLVLGDGTEAFF TGTGCCAGCAGCTTAGTATTGGGGGACGGCACTGAAGCTTTCTTT